The present T cell receptor (beta chain) was sequenced within a study of cytomegalovirus exposure and HLA in healthy donors. On the study more broadly: It was reported in a later analysis that the approximately 120 validation repertoires used the same platform as the 550 to 800 first-cohort repertoires. Study results and caveats: Reports showed the classifier diagnosing cytomegalovirus status with high specificity and sensitivity. A few of the chains that were CMV-associated were confirmed in vitro to be specific for CMV antigens.

Turning to this clone: Its matching antigen is unknown.

V shed 5 bases and J shed 0 bases, with 5 bases lying between them. In germline, CDR1 is SNHLY, CDR2 FYNNEI. The CDR3 loop spans 13 amino acids. Repertoires were generated with immunoSEQ multiplex PCR, while TCRdb's copy carries only in-frame clones and drops some. The sample carries roughly 140,000 clones, roughly 86% recorded once. The clonotype was recovered from a man between 18 and 29 years old in good health and CMV-seropositive. This sequence joins TRBV2 and TRBJ1-5; D is unclear. Material for sequencing was PBMCs. This CDR3 is CASSFNSNQPQHF. In nucleotides, the CDR3 is TGTGCCAGCAGTTTTAATAGCAATCAGCCCCAGCATTTT.